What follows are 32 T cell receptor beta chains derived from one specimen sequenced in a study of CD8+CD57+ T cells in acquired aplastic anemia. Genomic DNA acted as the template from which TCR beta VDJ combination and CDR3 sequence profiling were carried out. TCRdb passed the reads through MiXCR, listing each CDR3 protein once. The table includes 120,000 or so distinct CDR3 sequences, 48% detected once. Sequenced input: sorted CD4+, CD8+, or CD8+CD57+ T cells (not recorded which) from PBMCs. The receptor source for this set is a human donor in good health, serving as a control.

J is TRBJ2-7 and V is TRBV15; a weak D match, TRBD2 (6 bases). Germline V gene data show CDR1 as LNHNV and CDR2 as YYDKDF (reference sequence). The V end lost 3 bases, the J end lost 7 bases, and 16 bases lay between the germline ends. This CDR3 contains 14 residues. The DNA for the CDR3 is TGTGCCACCAGCAGTTCCTCGGGGGAAGGAGAGCAGTACTTC. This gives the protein CATSSSSGEGEQYF.

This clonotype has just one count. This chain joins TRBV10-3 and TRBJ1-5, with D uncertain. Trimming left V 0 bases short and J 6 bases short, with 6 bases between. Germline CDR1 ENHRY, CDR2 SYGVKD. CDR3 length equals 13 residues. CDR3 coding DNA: TGTGCCATCAGTGAGTCGAGTAGTCAGCCCCAGCATTTT. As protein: CAISESSSQPQHF.

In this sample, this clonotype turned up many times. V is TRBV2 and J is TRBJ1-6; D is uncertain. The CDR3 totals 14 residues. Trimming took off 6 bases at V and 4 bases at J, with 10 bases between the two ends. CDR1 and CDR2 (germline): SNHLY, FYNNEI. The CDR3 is CASRADAYNSPLHF. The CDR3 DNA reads TGTGCCAGCAGAGCGGACGCATATAATTCACCCCTCCACTTT.

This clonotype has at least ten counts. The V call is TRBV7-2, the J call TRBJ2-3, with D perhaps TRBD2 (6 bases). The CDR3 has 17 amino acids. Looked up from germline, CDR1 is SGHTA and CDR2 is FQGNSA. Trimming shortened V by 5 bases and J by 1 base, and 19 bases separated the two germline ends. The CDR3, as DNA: TGTGCCAGCAGCACCGGAGCTCCGGGACTTGGCACAGATACGCAGTATTTT. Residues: CASSTGAPGLGTDTQYF.

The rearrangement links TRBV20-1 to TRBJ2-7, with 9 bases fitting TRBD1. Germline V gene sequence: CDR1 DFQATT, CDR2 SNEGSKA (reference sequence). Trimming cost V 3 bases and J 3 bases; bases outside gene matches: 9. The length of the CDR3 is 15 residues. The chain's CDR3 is CSASLPDRGYYEQYF. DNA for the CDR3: TGCAGTGCTAGTCTCCCGGACAGGGGCTACTACGAGCAGTACTTC.

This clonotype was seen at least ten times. CDR3 in DNA: TGCAGTGCTAGAGGAGAGGGGGGCCCGGGGTCGACAGATACGCAGTATTTT. This encodes CSARGEGGPGSTDTQYF. The chain recombines TRBV20-1 with TRBJ2-3, with D perhaps TRBD1 or TRBD2 (6 bases each). There are 17 residues in the CDR3. The V end lost 1 base, the J end lost 3 bases, and 20 bases lay between the germline ends. Germline V CDR1 and CDR2: DFQATT, SNEGSKA (reference sequence).

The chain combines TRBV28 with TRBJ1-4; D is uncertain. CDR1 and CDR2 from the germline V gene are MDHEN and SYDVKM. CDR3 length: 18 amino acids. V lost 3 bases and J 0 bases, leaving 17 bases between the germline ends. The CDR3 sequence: CASSFSQIWIATNEKLFF. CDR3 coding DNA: TGTGCCAGCAGTTTTTCCCAGATCTGGATTGCAACTAATGAAAAACTGTTTTTT.

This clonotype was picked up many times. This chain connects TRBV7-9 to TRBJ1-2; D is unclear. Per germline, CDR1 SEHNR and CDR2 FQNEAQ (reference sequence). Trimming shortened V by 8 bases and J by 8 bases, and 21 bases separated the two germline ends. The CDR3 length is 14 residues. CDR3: CASLPDLDSRGYTF. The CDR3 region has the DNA TGTGCCAGCCTCCCGGACTTGGACTCGCGCGGCTACACCTTC.

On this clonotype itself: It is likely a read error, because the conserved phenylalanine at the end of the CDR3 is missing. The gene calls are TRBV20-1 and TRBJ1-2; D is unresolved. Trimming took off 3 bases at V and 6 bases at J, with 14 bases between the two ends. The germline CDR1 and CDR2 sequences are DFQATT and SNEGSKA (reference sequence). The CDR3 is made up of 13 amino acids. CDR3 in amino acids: CSASGANFDGYTL. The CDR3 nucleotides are TGCAGTGCTAGTGGTGCGAATTTTGATGGCTACACCCTC.

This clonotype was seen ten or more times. The CDR3 loop reads CSADQGLGNTEAFF. The DNA for the CDR3 is TGCAGTGCTGACCAGGGTTTGGGGAACACTGAAGCTTTCTTT. This rearrangement joins TRBV20-1 to TRBJ1-1; a weak D match, TRBD1 (5 bases). The CDR3 runs to 14 residues. The germline V gene encodes CDR1 DFQATT and CDR2 SNEGSKA (reference sequence). V was cut by 5 bases and J by 1 base, with 14 bases left in between.

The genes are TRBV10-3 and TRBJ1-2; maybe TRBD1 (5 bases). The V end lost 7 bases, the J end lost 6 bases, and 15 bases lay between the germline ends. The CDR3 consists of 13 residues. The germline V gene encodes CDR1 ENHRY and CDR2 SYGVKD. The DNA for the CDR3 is TGTGCCATCATCGGTACCAGGGAAAATGGCTACACCTTC. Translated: CAIIGTRENGYTF.

The CDR3 DNA reads as TGTGCCAGCAGCTCCCCCCAGGGGTACGAGCAGTACTTC. Its translation: CASSSPQGYEQYF. V gene TRBV7-9 combines with J gene TRBJ2-7, with a weak D call TRBD1 (6 bases). The CDR3 extends over 13 amino acids. Trimming shortened V by 4 bases and J by 4 bases, and 11 bases separated the two germline ends. Germline CDR1 reads SEHNR; CDR2 reads FQNEAQ (reference sequence).

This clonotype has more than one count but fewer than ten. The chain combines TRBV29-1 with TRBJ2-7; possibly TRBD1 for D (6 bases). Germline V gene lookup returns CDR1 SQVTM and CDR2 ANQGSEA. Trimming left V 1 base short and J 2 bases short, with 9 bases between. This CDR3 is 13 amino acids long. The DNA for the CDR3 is TGCAGCGTTGAAGGGGCAGGGGCCTACGAGCAGTACTTC. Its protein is CSVEGAGAYEQYF.

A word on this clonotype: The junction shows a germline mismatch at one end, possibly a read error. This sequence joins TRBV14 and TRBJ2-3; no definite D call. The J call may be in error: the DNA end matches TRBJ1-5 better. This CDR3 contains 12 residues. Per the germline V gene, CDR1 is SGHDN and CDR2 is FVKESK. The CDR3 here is CASSWSTDTQHF. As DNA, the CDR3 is TGTGCTAGCAGTTGGTCCACAGATACGCAGCATTTT.

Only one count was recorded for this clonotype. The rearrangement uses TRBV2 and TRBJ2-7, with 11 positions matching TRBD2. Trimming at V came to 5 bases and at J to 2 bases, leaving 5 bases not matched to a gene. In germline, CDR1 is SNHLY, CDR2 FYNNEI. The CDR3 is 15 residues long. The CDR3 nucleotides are TGTGCCAGCAGTCCGCTAGCGGGAGGAACCTACGAGCAGTACTTC. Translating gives CASSPLAGGTYEQYF.

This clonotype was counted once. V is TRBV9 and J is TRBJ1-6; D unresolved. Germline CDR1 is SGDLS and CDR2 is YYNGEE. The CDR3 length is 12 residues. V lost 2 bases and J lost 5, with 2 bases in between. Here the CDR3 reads CASSVNNSPLHF. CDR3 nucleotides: TGTGCCAGCAGCGTCAATAATTCACCCCTCCACTTT.

In DNA form, the CDR3 reads TGTGCCACCGCCCGGGCTGGCAAAAATGAGCAGTTCTTC. It codes for CATARAGKNEQFF. The rearrangement links TRBV25-1 to TRBJ2-1; D is undetermined. The CDR3 consists of 13 residues. V lost 10 bases and J lost 7, with 17 bases in between. Per the germline V gene, CDR1 is MGHDK and CDR2 is SYGVNS.

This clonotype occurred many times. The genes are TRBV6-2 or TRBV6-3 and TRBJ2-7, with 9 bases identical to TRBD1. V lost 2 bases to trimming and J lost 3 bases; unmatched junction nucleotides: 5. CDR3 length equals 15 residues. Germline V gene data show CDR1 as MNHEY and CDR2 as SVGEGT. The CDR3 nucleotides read TGTGCCAGCAGTTACACGGACAGGGGCCTCTACGAGCAGTACTTC. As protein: CASSYTDRGLYEQYF.

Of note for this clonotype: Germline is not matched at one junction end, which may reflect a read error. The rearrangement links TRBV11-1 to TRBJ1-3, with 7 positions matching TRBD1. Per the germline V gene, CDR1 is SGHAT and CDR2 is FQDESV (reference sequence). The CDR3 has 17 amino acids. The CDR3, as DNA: TGTGCCAGCAGCTTTTCGACAGGGATAAGCTCTGGAAACGCCATATATTTT. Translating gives CASSFSTGISSGNAIYF. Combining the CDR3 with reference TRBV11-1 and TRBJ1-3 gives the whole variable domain EAEVAQSPRYKITEKSQAVAFWCDPISGHATLYWYRQILGQGPELLVQFQDESVVDDSQLPKDRFSAERLKGVDSTLKIQPAELGDSAMYLCASSFSTGISSGNAIYFGEGSWLTVV.

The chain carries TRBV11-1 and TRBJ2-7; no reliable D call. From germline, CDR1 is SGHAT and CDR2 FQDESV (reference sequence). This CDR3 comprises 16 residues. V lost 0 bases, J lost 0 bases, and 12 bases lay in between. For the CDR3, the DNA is TGTGCCAGCAGCTTAGCGGTTGGACCCAGCTCCTACGAGCAGTACTTC. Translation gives CASSLAVGPSSYEQYF.

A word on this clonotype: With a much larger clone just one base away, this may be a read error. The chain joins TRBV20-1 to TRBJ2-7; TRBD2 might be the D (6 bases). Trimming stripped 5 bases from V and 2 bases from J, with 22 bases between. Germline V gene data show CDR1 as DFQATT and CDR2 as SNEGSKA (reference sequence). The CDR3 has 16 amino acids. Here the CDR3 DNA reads TGCAGTGCTCCCCCGGCGGAGGGGATAAGGACCTACGAGCAGTACTTC. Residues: CSAPPAEGIRTYEQYF.

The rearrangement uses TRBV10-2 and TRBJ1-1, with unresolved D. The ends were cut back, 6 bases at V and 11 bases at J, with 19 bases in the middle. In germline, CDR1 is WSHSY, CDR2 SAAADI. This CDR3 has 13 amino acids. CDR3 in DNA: TGCGCCAGCAGGGCTCGACCGGACGGATGGGCTTTCTTT. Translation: CASRARPDGWAFF.

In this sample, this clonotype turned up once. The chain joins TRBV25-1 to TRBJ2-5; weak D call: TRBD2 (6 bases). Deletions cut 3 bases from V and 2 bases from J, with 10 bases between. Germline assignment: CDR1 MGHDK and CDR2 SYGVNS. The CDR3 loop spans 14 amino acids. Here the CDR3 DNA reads TGTGCCAGCAGTGAGGCTGCGGGGCAAGAGACCCAGTACTTC. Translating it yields CASSEAAGQETQYF.

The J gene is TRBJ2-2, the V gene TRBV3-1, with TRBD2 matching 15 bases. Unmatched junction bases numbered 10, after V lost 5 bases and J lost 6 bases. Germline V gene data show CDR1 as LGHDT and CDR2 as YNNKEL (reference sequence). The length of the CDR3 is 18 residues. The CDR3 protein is CASSKGLAGGFFSGELFF. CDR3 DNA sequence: TGTGCCAGCAGCAAAGGACTAGCGGGGGGGTTTTTCTCCGGGGAGCTGTTTTTT.

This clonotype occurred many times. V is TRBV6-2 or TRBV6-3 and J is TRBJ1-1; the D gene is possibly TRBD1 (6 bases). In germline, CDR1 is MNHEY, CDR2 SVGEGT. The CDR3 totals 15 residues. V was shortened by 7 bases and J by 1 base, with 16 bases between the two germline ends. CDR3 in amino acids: CASTLTGTGNTEAFF. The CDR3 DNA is TGTGCCAGCACGCTAACAGGGACGGGGAACACTGAAGCTTTCTTT.

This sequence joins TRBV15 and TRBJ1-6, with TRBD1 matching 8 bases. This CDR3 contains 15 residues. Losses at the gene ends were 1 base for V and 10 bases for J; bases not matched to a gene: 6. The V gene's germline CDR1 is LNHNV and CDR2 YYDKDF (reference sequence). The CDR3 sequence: CATSRVKTGESPLHF. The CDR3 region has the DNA TGTGCCACCAGCAGAGTAAAGACAGGGGAGTCACCCCTCCACTTT.

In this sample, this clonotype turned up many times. The CDR3 here is CASSLGQGSDTQYF. The CDR3 region has the DNA TGTGCCAGTTCCTTAGGGCAAGGCTCAGATACGCAGTATTTT. J is TRBJ2-3 and V is TRBV19, with D hard to call. V gave up 8 bases and J gave up 4 bases, with 16 bases separating them. The CDR3 sequence is 14 residues long. CDR1 is LNHDA and CDR2 is SQIVND in the germline V gene (reference sequence).

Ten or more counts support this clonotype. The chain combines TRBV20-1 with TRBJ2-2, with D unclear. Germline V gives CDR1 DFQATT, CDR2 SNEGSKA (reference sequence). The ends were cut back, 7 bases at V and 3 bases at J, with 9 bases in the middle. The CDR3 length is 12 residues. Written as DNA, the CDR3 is TGCAGTGGTCTACAACACACCGGGGAGCTGTTTTTT. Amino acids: CSGLQHTGELFF.

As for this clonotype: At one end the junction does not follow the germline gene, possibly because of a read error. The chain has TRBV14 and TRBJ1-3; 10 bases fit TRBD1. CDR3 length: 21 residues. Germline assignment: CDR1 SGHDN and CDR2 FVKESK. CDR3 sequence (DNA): TGTGCCAGCAGCCAAGACCCCAGGACAGGGGGGATACATAACTCTGGAAACACCGTATATTTT. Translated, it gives CASSQDPRTGGIHNSGNTVYF.

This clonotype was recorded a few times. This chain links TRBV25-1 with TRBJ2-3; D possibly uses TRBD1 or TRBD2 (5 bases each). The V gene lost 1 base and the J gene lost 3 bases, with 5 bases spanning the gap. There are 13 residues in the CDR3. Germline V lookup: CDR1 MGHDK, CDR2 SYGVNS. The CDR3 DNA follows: TGTGCCAGCAGTGAATGGGGGACAGATACGCAGTATTTT. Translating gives CASSEWGTDTQYF.

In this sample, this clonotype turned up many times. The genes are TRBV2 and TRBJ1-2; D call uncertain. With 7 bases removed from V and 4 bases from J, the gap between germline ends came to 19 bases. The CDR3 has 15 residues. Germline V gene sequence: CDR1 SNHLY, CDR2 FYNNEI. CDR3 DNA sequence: TGTGCCAGCACTACTGTGCAGATAAGTTTCTATGGCTACACCTTC. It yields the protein CASTTVQISFYGYTF. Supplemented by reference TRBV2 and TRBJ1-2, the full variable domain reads EPEVTQTPSHQVTQMGQEVILRCVPISNHLYFYWYRQILGQKVEFLVSFYNNEISEKSEIFDDQFSVERPDGSNFTLKIRSTKLEDSAMYFCASTTVQISFYGYTFGSGTRLTVV.

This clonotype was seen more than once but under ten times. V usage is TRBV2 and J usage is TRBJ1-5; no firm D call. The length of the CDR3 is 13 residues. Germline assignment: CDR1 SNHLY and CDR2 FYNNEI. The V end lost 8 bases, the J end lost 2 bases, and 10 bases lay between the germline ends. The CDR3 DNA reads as TGTGCCAGCGACCGGACGGGCAATCAGCCCCAGCATTTT. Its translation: CASDRTGNQPQHF.